This T cell receptor beta chain was documented in a study of tumor-infiltrating lymphocytes in oesophageal squamous cell carcinoma. TCRdb reprocessed the PCR reads with MiXCR, giving one entry per CDR3 protein. The repertoire holds almost 20,000 distinct CDR3 sequences, with 41% as singletons. This clonotype occurred a few times. Germline V gene data show CDR1 as SGHTA and CDR2 as FQGTGA. The ends lost 4 bases at V and 7 bases at J; junction bases unmatched: 5. The CDR3 has 13 amino acids. The sequenced sample was esophageal tumor tissue. The genes are TRBV7-3 and TRBJ2-7; 9 bases align to TRBD1. This sequence originates from a male donor with esophageal squamous cell carcinoma. The CDR3 DNA is TGTGCCAGCAGCTCGACAGGGGGTTTTGAGCAGTACTTC. It specifies CASSSTGGFEQYF.